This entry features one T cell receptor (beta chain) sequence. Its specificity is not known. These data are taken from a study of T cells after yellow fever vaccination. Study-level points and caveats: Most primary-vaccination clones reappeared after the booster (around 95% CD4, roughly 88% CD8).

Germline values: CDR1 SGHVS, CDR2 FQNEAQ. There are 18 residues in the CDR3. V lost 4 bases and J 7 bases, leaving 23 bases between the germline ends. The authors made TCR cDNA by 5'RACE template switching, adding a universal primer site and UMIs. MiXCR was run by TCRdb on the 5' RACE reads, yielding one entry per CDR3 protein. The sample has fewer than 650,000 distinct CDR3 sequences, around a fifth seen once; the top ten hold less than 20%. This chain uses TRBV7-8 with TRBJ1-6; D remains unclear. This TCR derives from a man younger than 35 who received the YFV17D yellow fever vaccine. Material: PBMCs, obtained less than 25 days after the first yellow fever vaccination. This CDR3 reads CASSSRRRQEGGNSPLHF. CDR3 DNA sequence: TGTGCCAGCAGCTCTCGGCGGCGACAAGAGGGTGGGAATTCACCCCTCCACTTT.